A selection of T cell receptor beta chains follows, all from one sample in a study of post-analysis software for immune sequencing data. MiXCR, applied by TCRdb to the PCR reads, yields one record per CDR3 protein. The sample lists about 500,000 distinct CDR3 sequences; under 55% were seen once. The specimen sequenced was blood. These TCRs come from a girl aged 10-17 years with multiple sclerosis. Both conserved end residues are part of each CDR3. The order of the fields is D gene, V gene, clone size, J gene, CDR3 protein, CDR3 DNA. D genes are given only for firm matches. Clone size is stated in some rows and not others, as once, few, many or a class when expanded.

.	TRBV18	.	TRBJ2-5	CASSPPTGDKMGTQYF	TGTGCCAGCTCACCTCCGACAGGCGACAAGATGGGGACCCAGTACTTC
TRBD1	TRBV7-6	.	TRBJ1-4	CASSKQGLGEKLFF	TGTGCCAGCAGTAAACAGGGGCTCGGTGAAAAACTGTTTTTT
.	TRBV4-3	few	TRBJ1-2	CASSQGHRNLKYGYTF	TGCGCCAGCAGCCAGGGACACCGAAACCTAAAATATGGCTACACCTTC
.	TRBV4-1	.	TRBJ2-5	CASKSDGSQETQYF	TGCGCCAGCAAAAGTGACGGGTCGCAAGAGACCCAGTACTTC
TRBD1	TRBV7-9	.	TRBJ2-7	CASNLAPGQGAYEQYF	TGTGCCAGCAACTTAGCTCCGGGACAGGGGGCCTACGAGCAGTACTTC
TRBD2	TRBV7-9	.	TRBJ2-1	CASSSSGTSGGEFF	TGTGCCAGCAGCTCTTCCGGGACTAGCGGAGGGGAGTTCTTC
TRBD1	TRBV7-9	few	TRBJ1-2	CASSATRQGANYGYTF	TGTGCCAGCAGCGCTACTAGACAGGGAGCTAACTATGGCTACACCTTC
.	TRBV5-1	.	TRBJ1-1	CASSSDGGNTEAFF	TGCGCCAGCAGTTCCGACGGGGGGAACACTGAAGCTTTCTTT
.	TRBV5-1	.	TRBJ2-4	CASSFRVGTSSGDIQYF	TGCGCCAGCAGCTTTAGGGTCGGGACCTCATCAGGAGACATTCAGTACTTC
.	TRBV12-3/TRBV12-4	.	TRBJ1-1	CASSLLGQSNTEAFF	TGTGCCAGCAGTTTATTAGGACAGTCGAACACTGAAGCTTTCTTT
TRBD2	TRBV2	.	TRBJ2-1	CASSDAREASEQFF	TGTGCCAGCAGTGACGCGCGGGAGGCTTCCGAGCAGTTCTTC
.	TRBV5-1	.	TRBJ2-1	CASSLPGLYNEQFF	TGCGCCAGCAGCTTACCGGGACTCTACAATGAGCAGTTCTTC
TRBD2	TRBV7-9	few	TRBJ2-1	CASSLAQSGGEDHEQFF	TGTGCCAGCAGCTTAGCGCAATCGGGGGGAGAGGATCATGAGCAGTTCTTC
.	TRBV7-2	few	TRBJ2-1	CASSPEFEQFF	TGTGCCAGCAGCCCCGAGTTTGAGCAGTTCTTC
.	TRBV10-3	.	TRBJ2-1	CAIRDDPGGEQFF	TGTGCCATCCGGGACGACCCTGGGGGTGAGCAGTTCTTC
TRBD2	TRBV9	once	TRBJ2-1	CASSAGTSGTYEQFF	TGTGCCAGCAGCGCCGGGACTAGCGGGACGTATGAGCAGTTCTTC
.	TRBV28	few	TRBJ1-2	CANPRIPGKVYYGYTF	TGTGCCAACCCCAGAATCCCAGGGAAAGTCTACTATGGCTACACCTTC
TRBD2	TRBV28	.	TRBJ2-1	CASSSLHSGRTYNEQFF	TGTGCCAGCAGTTCTCTGCATAGCGGGAGGACATACAATGAGCAGTTCTTC
.	TRBV5-6	.	TRBJ2-7	CASSLAGGPYNEQYF	TGTGCCAGCAGCTTGGCGGGGGGCCCCTACAATGAGCAGTACTTC
TRBD2	TRBV7-9	.	TRBJ2-1	CASGLGLAGGPTYNEQFF	TGTGCCAGCGGCCTCGGACTAGCGGGAGGGCCCACCTACAATGAGCAGTTCTTC
.	TRBV28	.	TRBJ2-3	CASSEAGFTDTQYF	TGTGCCAGCAGTGAGGCAGGATTCACAGATACGCAGTATTTT
.	TRBV6-2/TRBV6-3	few	TRBJ1-2	CASSPFVSVIGYTF	TGTGCCAGCAGTCCCTTTGTCTCGGTTATCGGCTACACCTTC
TRBD1	TRBV12-3/TRBV12-4	few	TRBJ1-2	CASSADRVAGYTF	TGTGCCAGCAGTGCCGACAGGGTCGCTGGCTACACCTTC
.	TRBV29-1	once	TRBJ2-1	CSVEGYLNEQFF	TGCAGCGTTGAAGGATACCTCAATGAGCAGTTCTTC
.	TRBV5-1	.	TRBJ1-2	CASSLVPRGDSRDGYTF	TGCGCCAGCAGCTTGGTTCCCAGGGGTGACAGCCGAGATGGCTACACCTTC
.	TRBV10-3	many	TRBJ2-3	CAISELVDTQYF	TGTGCCATCAGTGAGTTGGTAGATACGCAGTATTTT
.	TRBV6-2/TRBV6-3	.	TRBJ1-6	CASSPALDGNNSPLHF	TGTGCCAGCAGCCCAGCTTTGGACGGAAATAATTCACCCCTCCACTTT
TRBD1	TRBV9	.	TRBJ2-3	CASSEEDRAPLTDTQYF	TGTGCCAGCAGCGAGGAGGACAGGGCCCCCCTCACAGATACGCAGTATTTT
TRBD2	TRBV28	few	TRBJ2-3	CASIAPGGEHTDTQYF	TGTGCCAGCATAGCGCCGGGGGGGGAACACACAGATACGCAGTATTTT
TRBD2	TRBV5-1	few	TRBJ2-5	CASSRTSGSRQETQYF	TGCGCCAGCAGCCGGACTAGCGGGAGTCGTCAGGAGACCCAGTACTTC
.	TRBV4-1	.	TRBJ2-5	CASSQEWDRVETQYF	TGCGCCAGCAGCCAAGAGTGGGACCGGGTAGAGACCCAGTACTTC
.	TRBV5-1	.	TRBJ2-6	CASSLGGTGANVLTF	TGCGCCAGCAGCTTGGGGGGAACTGGGGCCAACGTCCTGACTTTC
.	TRBV3-1	few	TRBJ2-1	CASSQTGPFHEQFF	TGTGCCAGCAGCCAAACTGGACCCTTCCATGAGCAGTTCTTC
TRBD1	TRBV4-2	.	TRBJ1-1	CASSQRGTGERGIEAFF	TGTGCCAGCAGCCAAAGGGGGACAGGGGAAAGGGGGATTGAAGCTTTCTTT
.	TRBV10-2	.	TRBJ2-5	CASKRGGGGETQYF	TGCGCCAGCAAGAGAGGGGGAGGGGGAGAGACCCAGTACTTC